The clone carrying this T cell receptor (beta chain) was seen once. These data belong to a study of blood T cell repertoires in COVID-19. Study-wide context: T cells, B-cell-depleted T cells, or PBMCs supplied cDNA or gDNA.

Sequencing was performed with immunoSEQ multiplex PCR; in TCRdb, only in-frame clones are kept and a portion is missing. Here the sample spans around 250,000 clones, 85% being singletons. Participants' own reports of clinical history determined their cohort assignment. The TCR originated in a woman between 50 and 59 years old with acute COVID-19. Sequenced input: PBMCs or T cells enriched from blood (not recorded which).

The CDR3 coding sequence is TGTGCCAGCAGCTCGACTAGCGGGGCTACAGATACGCAGTATTTT. Amino acid sequence: CASSSTSGATDTQYF. This rearrangement joins TRBV7-9 to TRBJ2-3; TRBD2 matches at 11 bases. The CDR3 covers 15 residues. The germline V gene encodes CDR1 SEHNR and CDR2 FQNEAQ (reference sequence). The junction had 3 bases not matched to a gene; V was cut back by 4 bases and J by 3 bases.